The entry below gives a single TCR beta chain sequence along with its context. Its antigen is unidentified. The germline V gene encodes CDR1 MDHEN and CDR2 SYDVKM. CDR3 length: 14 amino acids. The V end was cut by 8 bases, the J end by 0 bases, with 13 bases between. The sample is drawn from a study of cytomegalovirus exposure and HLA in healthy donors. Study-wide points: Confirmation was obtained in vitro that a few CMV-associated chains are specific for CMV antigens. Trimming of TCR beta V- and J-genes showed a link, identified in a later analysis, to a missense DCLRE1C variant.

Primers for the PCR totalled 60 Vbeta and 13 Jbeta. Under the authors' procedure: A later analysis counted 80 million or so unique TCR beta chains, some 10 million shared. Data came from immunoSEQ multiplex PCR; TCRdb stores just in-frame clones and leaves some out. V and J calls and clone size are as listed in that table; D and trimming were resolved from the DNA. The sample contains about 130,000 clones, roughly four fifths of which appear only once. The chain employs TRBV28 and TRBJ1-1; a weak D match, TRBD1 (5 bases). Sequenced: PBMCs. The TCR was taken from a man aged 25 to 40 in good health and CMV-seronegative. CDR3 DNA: TGTGCCAGCGGCGGACAAGGGTTGAACACTGAAGCTTTCTTT. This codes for CASGGQGLNTEAFF.